What follows are 8 T cell receptor beta chains derived from one specimen sequenced in a study of beta chain features in type 1 diabetes. No antigen has been assigned to these receptors. Overall study findings and caveats: For Type 1 diabetes patients, all four CD4+ subsets carried TCRB CDR3s that were moderately but significantly shorter.

Every bit of the isolated RNA underwent reverse transcription, so sequencing read expressed TCRB transcripts. Sequencing used immunoSEQ multiplex PCR; TCRdb keeps in-frame clones, though not all of them. The sample has about 22,000 clones, roughly 56% seen once. The sample was stem cell memory CD4+ T cells from blood. Source of these receptors: a young man with type 1 diabetes.

CDR3 in DNA: TGTGCCAGCAGCGCCGGGACAGCGACAGACAATGAGCAGTTCTTC. Protein product: CASSAGTATDNEQFF. The V gene is TRBV5-6, the J gene TRBJ2-1; 7 positions match TRBD1. V lost 4 bases to trimming and J lost 5 bases; unmatched junction nucleotides: 9. The CDR3 is 15 amino acids. The germline V gene has CDR1 SGHDT and CDR2 YYEEEE. Full variable domain (missing parts from reference TRBV5-6 and TRBJ2-1): DAGVTQSPTHLIKTRGQQVTLRCSPKSGHDTVSWYQQALGQGPQFIFQYYEEEERQRGNFPDRFSGHQFPNYSSELNVNALLLGDSALYLCASSAGTATDNEQFFGPGTRLTVL.

This clone occurred a few times. This chain links TRBV4-3 with TRBJ2-7; 7 bases are shared with TRBD2. Germline values: CDR1 LGHNA, CDR2 YSLEER. The CDR3 is 15 amino acids. V shed 0 bases and J 3 bases; nucleotides not matched to a gene: 5. DNA of the CDR3: TGCGCCAGCAGCCAAGACCTCCGGGGGGTCTACGAGCAGTACTTC. It is translated as CASSQDLRGVYEQYF.

The chain carries TRBV5-4 and TRBJ2-1, with D possibly being TRBD2 (5 bases). The CDR3 covers 15 residues. The V gene's germline CDR1 is SGHNT and CDR2 YYREEE (reference sequence). The ends were cut back, 2 bases at V and 4 bases at J, with 13 bases in the middle. CDR3 sequence (DNA): TGTGCCAGCAGCTTAGGCTCTAGCCGGTACAATGAGCAGTTCTTC. Encoded protein: CASSLGSSRYNEQFF.

The chain employs TRBV11-3 and TRBJ1-1; D is ambiguous. This CDR3 spans 12 amino acids. CDR1 and CDR2 (germline): SGHNT, YENEEA. The V gene lost 0 bases and the J gene lost 4 bases, with 3 bases spanning the gap. The CDR3 DNA follows: TGTGCCAGCAGCTTAGATCGCACTGAAGCTTTCTTT. Translated: CASSLDRTEAFF.

This clone came up a few times. The J gene is TRBJ2-1, the V gene TRBV6-1; 11 bases line up with TRBD1. The CDR3 spans 18 residues. Trimming took 3 bases from V and 5 from J; bases not matched to a gene: 12. Germline CDR1 and CDR2: MNHNS and SASEGT. The CDR3 protein is CASSDPWDRGAKDNEQFF. The CDR3 DNA follows: TGTGCCAGCAGTGACCCCTGGGACAGGGGGGCGAAGGACAATGAGCAGTTCTTC.

V is TRBV2 and J is TRBJ2-1, with D perhaps TRBD2 (6 bases). The CDR3 consists of 13 residues. CDR1 and CDR2 (germline): SNHLY, FYNNEI. Trimming took off 4 bases at V and 7 bases at J, with 11 bases between the two ends. In nucleotides, the CDR3 is TGTGCCAGCAGTGGACTAGTGGCGAATGAGCAGTTCTTC. This codes for CASSGLVANEQFF.

This chain uses TRBV15 with TRBJ2-7; 13 bases map to TRBD2. There are 17 residues in the CDR3. With 1 base clipped from V and 3 bases from J, the junction kept 6 bases outside the gene matches. Germline V gives CDR1 LNHNV, CDR2 YYDKDF (reference sequence). This CDR3 reads CATSRGFGTSGNYEQYF. CDR3 DNA sequence: TGTGCCACCAGCAGAGGTTTTGGGACTAGCGGGAACTACGAGCAGTACTTC. Drawing the rest from reference TRBV15 and TRBJ2-7, the complete variable domain is DAMVIQNPRYQVTQFGKPVTLSCSQTLNHNVMYWYQQKSSQAPKLLFHYYDKDFNNEADTPDNFQSRRPNTSFCFLDIRSPGLGDTAMYLCATSRGFGTSGNYEQYFGPGTRLTVT.

This chain links TRBV2 with TRBJ2-7; D call uncertain. Germline-derived CDR1 and CDR2 are SNHLY and FYNNEI. The CDR3 consists of 14 residues. Trimming took off 9 bases at V and 3 bases at J, with 18 bases between the two ends. The CDR3 DNA reads TGTGCCAGTGAGGAGACGCGTACCGGCTACGAGCAGTACTTC. It specifies CASEETRTGYEQYF. Looking up the rest from reference TRBV2 and TRBJ2-7 gives the full variable domain: EPEVTQTPSHQVTQMGQEVILRCVPISNHLYFYWYRQILGQKVEFLVSFYNNEISEKSEIFDDQFSVERPDGSNFTLKIRSTKLEDSAMYFCASEETRTGYEQYFGPGTRLTVT.